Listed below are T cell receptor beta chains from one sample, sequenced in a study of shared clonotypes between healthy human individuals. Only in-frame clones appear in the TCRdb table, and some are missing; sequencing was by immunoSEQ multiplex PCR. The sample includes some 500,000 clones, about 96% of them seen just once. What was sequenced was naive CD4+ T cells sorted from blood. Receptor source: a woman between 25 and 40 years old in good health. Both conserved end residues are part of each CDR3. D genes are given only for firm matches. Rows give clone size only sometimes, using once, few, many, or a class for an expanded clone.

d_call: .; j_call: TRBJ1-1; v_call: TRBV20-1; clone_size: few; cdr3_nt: TGCAGTGCTATCGGGGACGTTGAAGCTTTCTTT; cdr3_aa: CSAIGDVEAFF
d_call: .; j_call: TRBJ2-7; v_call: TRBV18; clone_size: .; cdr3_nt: TGTGCCAGCTCACCAAGGACAGAAGATATAGGGGAGCAGTACTTC; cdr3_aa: CASSPRTEDIGEQYF
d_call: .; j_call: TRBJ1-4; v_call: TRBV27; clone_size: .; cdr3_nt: TGTGCCAGCAGTGGCTCCGGGACGAGCCATGAAAAACTGTTTTTT; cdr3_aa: CASSGSGTSHEKLFF
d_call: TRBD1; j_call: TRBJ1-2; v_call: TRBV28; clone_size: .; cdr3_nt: TGTGCCAGCAGTACCAGACAGGGAGTTCACTATGGCTACACCTTC; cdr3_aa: CASSTRQGVHYGYTF
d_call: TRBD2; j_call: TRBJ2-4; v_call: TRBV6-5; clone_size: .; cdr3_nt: TGTGCCAGCAGTTACCAGCGGGACGGGGGAAACATTCAGTACTTC; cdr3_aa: CASSYQRDGGNIQYF
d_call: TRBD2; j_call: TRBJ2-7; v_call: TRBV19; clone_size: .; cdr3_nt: TGTGCCAGTAGTATCCTATCGGGGGGCGAGCAGTACTTC; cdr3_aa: CASSILSGGEQYF
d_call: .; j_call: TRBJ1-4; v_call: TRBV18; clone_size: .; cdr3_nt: TGTGCCAGCTCACCCCGAAGGGGGGAAGCCAATGAAAAACTGTTTTTT; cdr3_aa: CASSPRRGEANEKLFF
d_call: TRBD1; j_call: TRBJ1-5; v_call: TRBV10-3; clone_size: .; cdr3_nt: TGTGCCACGGGGGAGACAGGGCCGTTCCAGCCCCAGCATTTT; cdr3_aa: CATGETGPFQPQHF
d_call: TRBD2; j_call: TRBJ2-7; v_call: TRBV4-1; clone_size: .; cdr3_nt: TGCGCCAGCAGCCAGGTAGCGGGAGTACCAGACGAGCAGTACTTC; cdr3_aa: CASSQVAGVPDEQYF
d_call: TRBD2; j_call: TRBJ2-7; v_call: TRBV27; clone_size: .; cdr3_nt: TGTGCCAGCAGTTTATCTCGCGGGAGCCACGAGCAGTACTTC; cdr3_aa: CASSLSRGSHEQYF
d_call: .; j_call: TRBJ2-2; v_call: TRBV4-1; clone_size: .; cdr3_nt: TGCGCCAGCAGCCAGGGAGGGGGGAGAGGTCCCGGGGAGCTGTTTTTT; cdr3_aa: CASSQGGGRGPGELFF
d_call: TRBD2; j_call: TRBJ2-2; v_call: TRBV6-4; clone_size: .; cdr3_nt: TGTGCCAGCAGTGAGCGGGAGGCCACCGGGGAGCTGTTTTTT; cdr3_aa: CASSEREATGELFF
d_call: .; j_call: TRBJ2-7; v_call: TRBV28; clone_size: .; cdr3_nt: TGTGCCAGCAGTCCCCAGGGACTTCTATCCTACGAGCAGTACTTC; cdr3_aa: CASSPQGLLSYEQYF
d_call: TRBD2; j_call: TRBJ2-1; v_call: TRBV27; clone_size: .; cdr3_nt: TGTGCCAGCAGAAGTATAGCGGGAGTTCGCAATGAGCAGTTCTTC; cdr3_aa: CASRSIAGVRNEQFF
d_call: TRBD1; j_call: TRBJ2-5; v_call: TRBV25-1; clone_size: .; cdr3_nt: TGTGCCAGCAGTGATCGGAGAAGGACAGGGGTGAGAGAGACCCAGTACTTC; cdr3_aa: CASSDRRRTGVRETQYF
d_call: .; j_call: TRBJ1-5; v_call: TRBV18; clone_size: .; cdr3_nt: TGTGCCAGCTCACCAGGGGGGAAACAGCCCCAGCATTTT; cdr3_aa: CASSPGGKQPQHF
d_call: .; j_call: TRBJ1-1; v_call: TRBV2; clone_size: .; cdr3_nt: TGTGCCAGCGGTGGACAGTCTATCACTGAAGCTTTCTTT; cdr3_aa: CASGGQSITEAFF
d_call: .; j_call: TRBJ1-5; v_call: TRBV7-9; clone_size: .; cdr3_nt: TGTGCCAGCAGCTTAGGGGATCGGGGAAGCAATCAGCCCCAGCATTTT; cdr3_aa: CASSLGDRGSNQPQHF
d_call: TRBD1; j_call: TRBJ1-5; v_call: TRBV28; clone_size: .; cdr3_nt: TGTGCCAGCTTTACTCCTGGGACAGGGGGAGTGCAGCCCCAGCATTTT; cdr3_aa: CASFTPGTGGVQPQHF
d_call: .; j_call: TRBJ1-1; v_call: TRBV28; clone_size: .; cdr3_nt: TGTGCCAGCAGTTTGCCCGGGCCGCCGGCAGAAGCTTTCTTT; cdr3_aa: CASSLPGPPAEAFF